A selection of T cell receptor beta chains follows, all from one sample in a study of cytomegalovirus exposure and HLA in healthy donors. Assay: immunoSEQ multiplex PCR; the TCRdb copy retains only in-frame clones and omits some. Among about 82,000 clones, around 68% were seen once, and the ten largest hold 20% to 25%. The sequencing sample was made of PBMCs. These receptors were collected from a man younger than 45 in good health and CMV-seropositive. Each CDR3 is given with its conserved first and last residue. The order of the fields is clone size, V gene, D gene, J gene, CDR3 DNA, CDR3 protein. A D gene is named only where the DNA matches it firmly. Some rows have no size entry. The others give once, few or many, or a class for an expanded clone.

>NA|TRBV7-9|TRBD1|TRBJ2-3
TGTGCCAGCAGCCCTGGGACAGGGGCTAACACAGATACGCAGTATTTT
CASSPGTGANTDTQYF
>NA|TRBV7-5|NA|TRBJ1-1
TGTGCCAGAGACAGGGCGAACACTGAAGCTTTCTTT
CARDRANTEAFF
>once|TRBV7-3|NA|TRBJ1-2
TGTGCCAGCAGCTTCTCTCGGGACCAGGGGGGCTACACCTTC
CASSFSRDQGGYTF
>few|TRBV14|TRBD1|TRBJ2-2
TGTGCCAGCAGCCCCCGGGACAGAGACACCGGGGAGCTGTTTTTT
CASSPRDRDTGELFF
>once|TRBV5-6|TRBD1|TRBJ1-1
TGTGCCAGCAGCTTCCGGGACAGCCCGAGTGAAGCTTTCTTT
CASSFRDSPSEAFF
>few|TRBV6-5|NA|TRBJ1-4
TGTGCCAGCAGTCCCCAACAGTCAACTAATGAAAAACTGTTTTTT
CASSPQQSTNEKLFF
>NA|TRBV10-3|TRBD2|TRBJ2-5
TGTGCCATCAGTCAAGGGAGGGGCGAGACCCAGTACTTC
CAISQGRGETQYF
>NA|TRBV5-1|TRBD2|TRBJ2-5
TGCGCCAGCAGCTTGGAACTAGCGGGGTTTGAGACCCAGTACTTC
CASSLELAGFETQYF
>NA|TRBV9|NA|TRBJ1-1
TGTGCCAGCAGCGTAGATGGAGCGAAAGAAGCTTTCTTT
CASSVDGAKEAFF
>NA|TRBV11-3|TRBD1|TRBJ2-7
TGTGCCAGCAGCAAAAGCCCAGGGGGCGAGCAGTACTTC
CASSKSPGGEQYF
>NA|TRBV7-9|NA|TRBJ1-5
TGTGCCAGCAGCTTATCTGCGGATCAGCCCCAGCATTTT
CASSLSADQPQHF
>NA|TRBV5-8|TRBD1|TRBJ2-2
TGTGCCAGCAGCGTGGGACAGTGGAACACCGGGGAGCTGTTTTTT
CASSVGQWNTGELFF
>once|TRBV5-4|NA|TRBJ2-1
TGTGCCAGCAGGCAGAAACCCCCCGGGGAGAATGAGCAGTTCTTC
CASRQKPPGENEQFF
>NA|TRBV27|NA|TRBJ2-1
TGTGCCAGCAGTCTAGGAGTGATCCCTGATGAGCAGTTCTTC
CASSLGVIPDEQFF
>NA|TRBV6-6|NA|TRBJ1-5
TGTGCCAGCAGTTACTCCCGGGGGGGAGGGCATCAGCCCCAGCATTTT
CASSYSRGGGHQPQHF
>NA|TRBV5-6|NA|TRBJ1-6
TGTGCCAGCAGCTTGCGATCCGACGGGAAGCCACCCCTCCACTTT
CASSLRSDGKPPLHF
>NA|TRBV30|NA|TRBJ2-5
TGTGCCTGGAGTCCCCCCAGGGAGACCCAGTACTTC
CAWSPPRETQYF
>NA|TRBV9|NA|TRBJ1-1
TGTGCCAGCAGCGTAGGGCAGGTCCCTCGCACTGAAGCTTTCTTT
CASSVGQVPRTEAFF
>NA|TRBV2|TRBD2|TRBJ2-7
TGTGCCAGCAGTCCCATCTCAGCGGGAAACGACTACGAGCAGTACTTC
CASSPISAGNDYEQYF
>NA|TRBV4-1|NA|TRBJ1-5
TGCGCCAGCAGCCAGGGCAGGGGTAATCAGCCCCAGCATTTT
CASSQGRGNQPQHF
>NA|TRBV4-2|NA|TRBJ1-2
TGTGCCAGCAGCCCCCGACGGGGACTGATGGGTCGTAGGGGCTACACCTTC
CASSPRRGLMGRRGYTF
>once|TRBV5-4|TRBD1|TRBJ2-1
TGTGCCAGCAGCTTGAGGAGACAGGGCGGCAATGAGCAGTTCTTC
CASSLRRQGGNEQFF
>NA|TRBV10-3|NA|TRBJ1-2
TGTGCCATCAGTGAGGCCCGCCCGGGAGGCTACACCTTC
CAISEARPGGYTF
>NA|TRBV9|NA|TRBJ2-1
TGTGCCAGCAGCAGGGGGGGGGACCACTACAATGAGCAGTTCTTC
CASSRGGDHYNEQFF
>NA|TRBV6-6|NA|TRBJ1-4
TGTGCCAGCAGAGAACAGAGGGTGGTAAAACTGTTTTTT
CASREQRVVKLFF
>NA|TRBV19|NA|TRBJ2-1
TGTGCCAGTAGCGCCTGGGCGGGTCTGAACAATGAGCAGTTCTTC
CASSAWAGLNNEQFF
>few|TRBV29-1|NA|TRBJ1-2
TGCAGCACCGGTCGGGGGAACTATGGCTACACCTTC
CSTGRGNYGYTF